This T cell receptor (beta chain) was sequenced in a study of PD-1 blockade in classical Hodgkin lymphoma. CDR3 size: 15 residues. Trimming removed 4 bases at V and 5 bases at J, with 15 bases between. In germline, CDR1 is SNHLY, CDR2 FYNNEI. The table came from immunoSEQ multiplex PCR; TCRdb's copy has only in-frame clones and leaves some out. The sample includes 4,000 to 4,500 clones, roughly 80% of them seen just once. Indicated time point: newly diagnosed, previously untreated cHL patient sample. Through magnetic negative selection, CD8+ T cells were separated from PBMCs that had been thawed. Comparison relied on PBMCs that came from newly diagnosed, untreated classical Hodgkin lymphoma.

This TCR derives from a human donor with classical Hodgkin lymphoma. V usage is TRBV2 and J usage is TRBJ2-1; unclear D gene. The specimen sequenced was CD8+ T cells from blood. CDR3 nucleotide sequence: TGTGCCAGCAGTGGGAAGGGTTCGAGACACAATGAGCAGTTCTTC. Amino acid sequence: CASSGKGSRHNEQFF. The whole variable domain, filled in from reference TRBV2 and TRBJ2-1, reads EPEVTQTPSHQVTQMGQEVILRCVPISNHLYFYWYRQILGQKVEFLVSFYNNEISEKSEIFDDQFSVERPDGSNFTLKIRSTKLEDSAMYFCASSGKGSRHNEQFFGPGTRLTVL.